These 21 T cell receptor beta chains share one sample of origin, sequenced in a study of human T cells and chemical hapten exposure (dated by TCRdb to 2020 to 2022). The meaning of the sample's time point label: patch test 1, 2 weeks after DPC sensitization. What the treatment or condition label conveys for this sample: therapeutic diphenylcyclopropenone sensitization with weekly scalp DPC. Library construction relied on RACE. TCRdb lists the instrument as NextSeq 500. Starting from the raw public reads, TCRdb applied fastp trimming at Q25, assembled clones with MiXCR and retained in-frame beta chains. Entries are consolidated by CDR3 protein sequence, retaining the most common genes and DNA. Within this sample are 75,000 to 90,000 distinct CDR3 sequences, with under 9% of them counted one time only. The top ten clonotypes cover less than 2% of the sample. Sample: whole blood, taken in connection with sensitization to the hapten diphenylcyclopropenone (DPC). Source of these receptors: a woman aged 25 to 45 with alopecia areata. Some clones in this sample may be carry-over from other donors' samples.

The V call is TRBV14, the J call TRBJ2-7; D unclear. The germline V gene encodes CDR1 SGHDN and CDR2 FVKESK. This CDR3 spans 12 amino acids. The V end was cut by 6 bases, the J end by 2 bases, with 8 bases between. The CDR3 DNA sequence: TGTGCCAGCAGTTACTGGGCCTACGAGCAGTACTTC. Its translation: CASSYWAYEQYF.

Many counts were recorded for this clonotype. This chain connects TRBV5-6 to TRBJ2-1, with TRBD2 matching over 7 bases. CDR3 size: 15 residues. CDR1 and CDR2 from the germline V gene are SGHDT and YYEEEE. V shed 4 bases, J shed 3 bases, and the junction held 7 bases outside the gene matches. The CDR3 DNA reads as TGTGCCAGCAGCCTTGGGGGGGGGGTCTACAATGAGCAGTTCTTC. As protein: CASSLGGGVYNEQFF.

The V and J genes are TRBV12-5 and TRBJ1-6, with 9 bases aligning to TRBD1. Germline V gives CDR1 LGHNT, CDR2 FRNRAP. CDR3 length: 16 residues. Losses at the gene ends were 3 bases for V and 5 bases for J; bases not matched to a gene: 5. CDR3 coding DNA: TGTGCTAGTGGTTTAAGGGACAGGGAAGATAATTCACCCCTCCACTTT. Its translation: CASGLRDREDNSPLHF.

This clonotype was found a few times. V and J are TRBV7-9 and TRBJ1-1; unclear D gene. CDR1 is SEHNR and CDR2 is FQNEAQ in the germline V gene (reference sequence). The CDR3 extends over 13 amino acids. The ends were cut back, 1 base at V and 7 bases at J, with 10 bases in the middle. As DNA, the CDR3 is TGTGCCAGCAGCTTAGGGGCAGGAGATGAAGCTTTCTTT. Residues: CASSLGAGDEAFF. The whole variable domain, filled in from reference TRBV7-9 and TRBJ1-1, reads DTGVSQNPRHKITKRGQNVTFRCDPISEHNRLYWYRQTLGQGPEFLTYFQNEAQLEKSRLLSDRFSAERPKGSFSTLEIQRTEQGDSAMYLCASSLGAGDEAFFGQGTRLTVV.

This clonotype showed up just a few times. V is TRBV27 and J is TRBJ1-5; TRBD1 might be the D (6 bases). V lost 2 bases and J lost 4, with 24 bases in between. This CDR3 region has 19 residues. Germline V gives CDR1 MNHEY, CDR2 SMNVEV (reference sequence). The CDR3 here is CASSLVWAAGGAENQPQHF. DNA of the CDR3: TGTGCCAGCAGTTTAGTTTGGGCTGCCGGGGGCGCCGAGAATCAGCCCCAGCATTTT.

This clonotype was found many times. The chain recombines TRBV27 with TRBJ2-7; weak D call: TRBD1 (6 bases). Germline V lookup: CDR1 MNHEY, CDR2 SMNVEV (reference sequence). V lost 4 bases and J 0 bases, leaving 7 bases between the germline ends. There are 13 residues in the CDR3. The CDR3 sequence: CASSWTDSYEQYF. The CDR3 bases are TGTGCCAGCAGTTGGACAGACTCCTACGAGCAGTACTTC.

In its sample, this clonotype was seen many times. The chain recombines TRBV4-1 with TRBJ2-1; 14 nucleotides align to TRBD2. Losses at the gene ends were 2 bases for V and 8 bases for J; bases not matched to a gene: 5. The CDR3 totals 16 residues. Per germline, CDR1 MGHRA and CDR2 YSYEKL. The CDR3, as DNA: TGCGCCAGCAGCCAACAATCGGGACTAGCGGGGGATGAGCAGTTCTTC. It is translated as CASSQQSGLAGDEQFF.

Ten or more counts support this clonotype. The chain employs TRBV6-4 and TRBJ2-3; 9 nucleotides align to TRBD1. The germline CDR1 and CDR2 sequences are MRHNA and SNTAGT. The trim removed 8 bases at V and 6 bases at J, leaving 12 bases unmatched. CDR3 length: 15 amino acids. CDR3: CASGETGGALDTQYF. CDR3 nucleotide sequence: TGTGCCAGCGGGGAAACAGGGGGCGCATTGGATACGCAGTATTTT.

V and J are TRBV7-9 and TRBJ2-2; a weak D match, TRBD1 (5 bases). The CDR3 is made up of 13 amino acids. CDR1 is SEHNR, CDR2 FQNEAQ, per germline (reference sequence). V gave up 5 bases and J gave up 6 bases, with 10 bases separating them. DNA of the CDR3: TGTGCCAGCAGCCCACCAGGGTCCGGGGAGCTGTTTTTT. Residues: CASSPPGSGELFF.

The chain links TRBV30 to TRBJ1-1, with unresolved D. The germline CDR1 and CDR2 sequences are GTSNPN and SVGIG (reference sequence). The V end was cut by 2 bases, the J end by 3 bases, with 7 bases between. CDR3 length equals 12 residues. CDR3 in amino acids: CAWSKGYTEAFF. CDR3 coding DNA: TGTGCCTGGAGTAAAGGTTACACTGAAGCTTTCTTT.

This clonotype has more than one count but fewer than ten. The chain employs TRBV6-1 and TRBJ1-1, with a weak D call TRBD1 (6 bases). Germline V gives CDR1 MNHNS, CDR2 SASEGT. The ends were cut back, 6 bases at V and 5 bases at J, with 22 bases in the middle. This CDR3 has 16 amino acids. CDR3 sequence (DNA): TGTGCCAGCAGCTACGTGGGGGGCTTCCGGGGAACTGAAGCTTTCTTT. Its protein is CASSYVGGFRGTEAFF.

The rearrangement uses TRBV5-1 and TRBJ1-5, with D unresolved. Per the germline V gene, CDR1 is SGHRS and CDR2 is YFSETQ. Trimming left V 3 bases short and J 2 bases short, with 12 bases between. This CDR3 comprises 15 residues. CDR3 sequence: CASSSLPGGNQPQHF. The DNA for the CDR3 is TGCGCCAGCAGCTCCCTACCTGGGGGCAATCAGCCCCAGCATTTT.

This clonotype has just one count. The CDR3 coding sequence is TGTGCCAGCAGTTACCAATGGGGACTGAACACTGAAGCTTTCTTT. It codes for CASSYQWGLNTEAFF. The J gene is TRBJ1-1, the V gene TRBV6-5; maybe TRBD1 (5 bases). CDR1 is MNHEY, CDR2 SVGAGI, per germline. Trimming removed 2 bases from V and 0 bases from J, with 10 bases in between. The length of the CDR3 is 15 residues.

This CDR3 is CASSQTGVGTEAFF. The CDR3 DNA reads TGTGCCAGCAGCCAAACGGGGGTGGGCACTGAAGCTTTCTTT. This chain joins TRBV3-1 and TRBJ1-1; tentatively, D is TRBD1 (5 bases). This CDR3 is 14 amino acids long. Germline V CDR1 and CDR2: LGHDT, YNNKEL (reference sequence). V lost 2 bases and J 4 bases, leaving 11 bases between the germline ends.

V usage is TRBV14 and J usage is TRBJ2-6, with D perhaps matching TRBD2 (5 bases). The V end lost 2 bases, the J end lost 1 base, and 15 bases lay between the germline ends. The germline gives CDR1 SGHDN, CDR2 FVKESK. The CDR3 is 18 amino acids. The CDR3 protein is CASSQLSNPGSGANVLTF. The CDR3 DNA follows: TGTGCCAGCAGCCAACTCTCAAACCCGGGGTCTGGGGCCAACGTCCTGACTTTC.

V gene TRBV12-3 or TRBV12-4 combines with J gene TRBJ2-5; D is possibly TRBD1 (6 bases). Trimming took off 5 bases at V and 5 bases at J, with 6 bases between the two ends. This CDR3 is built from 11 residues. In nucleotides, the CDR3 is TGTGCCAGCAGTCAGGGGGAGACCCAGTACTTC. Translating gives CASSQGETQYF.

This clonotype occurred many times. The chain couples TRBV5-6 to TRBJ1-1; D is undetermined. V was trimmed by 4 bases and J by 5 bases, leaving 15 bases between them. Germline CDR1 reads SGHDT; CDR2 reads YYEEEE. There are 14 residues in the CDR3. The DNA of the CDR3 is TGTGCCAGCAGCGTTTATTTAGGCGGGACTGAAGCTTTCTTT. Its protein is CASSVYLGGTEAFF.

This clonotype was seen at least ten times. The CDR3 sequence is CSVDGVWRNEQFF. Written as DNA, the CDR3 is TGCAGCGTTGACGGGGTATGGCGGAATGAGCAGTTCTTC. V usage is TRBV29-1 and J usage is TRBJ2-1, with D possibly TRBD2 on 5 matching bases. The CDR3 has 13 amino acids. Trimming took off 3 bases at V and 7 bases at J, with 13 bases between the two ends. Germline values: CDR1 SQVTM, CDR2 ANQGSEA.

This clonotype came up many times. The V call is TRBV6-1, the J call TRBJ1-2, with D unresolved. This CDR3 has 14 amino acids. The germline V gene encodes CDR1 MNHNS and CDR2 SASEGT. Deletions cut 4 bases from V and 6 bases from J, with 15 bases between. The CDR3 coding sequence is TGTGCCAGCAGTGTAGGCGATAATTTTAATGGCTACACCTTC. It translates to CASSVGDNFNGYTF.

CDR3 in DNA: TGCAGCGTTGAAGAGGGCCTGGGGGACGCTTTCTTT. As protein: CSVEEGLGDAFF. The rearrangement links TRBV29-1 to TRBJ1-1; tentatively, D is TRBD1 (5 bases). The CDR3 runs 12 residues. V was cut by 0 bases and J by 11 bases, with 13 bases left in between. Germline lookup yields CDR1 SQVTM and CDR2 ANQGSEA.

V gene TRBV27 combines with J gene TRBJ1-2; no clear D. Germline loops: CDR1 MNHEY, CDR2 SMNVEV (reference sequence). V lost 6 bases and J 5 bases, leaving 13 bases between the germline ends. This CDR3 has 13 amino acids. In DNA form, the CDR3 reads TGTGCCAGCAGCCCCCTGGCTCAATATGGCTACACCTTC. Protein product: CASSPLAQYGYTF.